This passage covers 24 T cell receptor beta chains from one sample sequenced in a study of shared clonotypes between healthy human individuals. Repertoires were generated with immunoSEQ multiplex PCR, while TCRdb's copy carries only in-frame clones and drops some. The sample contains approximately 2,000,000 clones, 85% to 95% of which appear only once. Source material: naive CD4+ T cells from PBMCs. The subset: CD45RA+ positively selected. All receptors come from a man aged 18 to 35 in good health. Some clones in this sample may be carry-over from other donors' samples.

The CDR3 loop reads CASSLAGMYNEQFF. The CDR3 bases are TGCGCCAGCAGCTTAGCGGGGATGTACAATGAGCAGTTCTTC. The chain combines TRBV5-1 with TRBJ2-1; 7 positions agree with TRBD2. Germline loops: CDR1 SGHRS, CDR2 YFSETQ. V gave up 2 bases and J gave up 4 bases; unmatched junction bases: 3. The CDR3 is 14 amino acids.

The rearrangement joins TRBV7-8 to TRBJ2-4; 11 bases agree with TRBD1. Germline assignment: CDR1 SGHVS and CDR2 FQNEAQ. This CDR3 has 19 residues. V trimming: 5 bases; J trimming: 1 base; junction bases outside the gene matches: 13. CDR3 nucleotide sequence: TGTGCCAGCAGCCGGGGACAGGGGGTGGATGTTTGGGCCAAAAACATTCAGTACTTC. It yields the protein CASSRGQGVDVWAKNIQYF.

The chain employs TRBV27 and TRBJ2-1, with 7 nucleotides matching TRBD1. Germline trimming cut 5 bases from V and 1 base from J; bases unmatched to any gene: 8. The CDR3 covers 16 residues. Germline loops: CDR1 MNHEY, CDR2 SMNVEV (reference sequence). The CDR3 sequence: CASSQQGSQSYNEQFF. The CDR3 nucleotides read TGTGCCAGCAGTCAACAGGGGTCTCAGTCCTACAATGAGCAGTTCTTC.

The chain links TRBV5-1 to TRBJ2-7; 8 positions match TRBD1. Germline V gives CDR1 SGHRS, CDR2 YFSETQ. This CDR3 contains 16 residues. After removal of 0 bases from V and 2 bases from J, the junction contained 7 bases not matched to a gene. For the CDR3, the DNA is TGCGCCAGCAGCTTGGGCTTACGACAGGGGACCTACGAGCAGTACTTC. Protein product: CASSLGLRQGTYEQYF.

This clone was found a few times. This sequence joins TRBV19 and TRBJ1-1; D is undetermined. Looked up from germline, CDR1 is LNHDA and CDR2 is SQIVND (reference sequence). The CDR3 consists of 15 residues. Trimming took off 3 bases at V and 2 bases at J, with 13 bases between the two ends. The CDR3 DNA reads TGTGCCAGTAGTATTACGTCGGTACTCAACACTGAAGCTTTCTTT. Its translation is CASSITSVLNTEAFF.

This sequence joins TRBV5-6 and TRBJ1-3; no clear D. The CDR3 covers 13 residues. V was cut by 1 base and J by 4 bases, with 6 bases left in between. Germline loops: CDR1 SGHDT, CDR2 YYEEEE. This CDR3 reads CASSLYEGNTIYF. The CDR3, as DNA: TGTGCCAGCAGCTTGTACGAGGGAAACACCATATATTTT. Complete variable domain (other parts from reference TRBV5-6 and TRBJ1-3): DAGVTQSPTHLIKTRGQQVTLRCSPKSGHDTVSWYQQALGQGPQFIFQYYEEEERQRGNFPDRFSGHQFPNYSSELNVNALLLGDSALYLCASSLYEGNTIYFGEGSWLTVV.

The chain links TRBV5-1 to TRBJ2-6; no firm D call. Trimming left V 4 bases short and J 0 bases short, with 8 bases between. Germline V gives CDR1 SGHRS, CDR2 YFSETQ. CDR3 length: 15 residues. The CDR3 DNA is TGCGCCAGCAGCCTGGAACCCTCTGGGGCCAACGTCCTGACTTTC. This sequence encodes CASSLEPSGANVLTF.

Comments on this clone: The same CDR3 is also encoded by other DNA sequences in this sample. The chain has TRBV28 and TRBJ1-5; D ambiguous. CDR1 MDHEN and CDR2 SYDVKM come from the germline V gene. The CDR3 length is 12 residues. Trimming removed 5 bases from V and 3 bases from J, with 5 bases in between. CDR3 protein: CASSSVNQPQHF. CDR3 coding DNA: TGTGCCAGCAGTAGTGTCAATCAGCCCCAGCATTTT.

As for this clone: Other DNA sequences within the sample encode an identical CDR3. This chain joins TRBV28 and TRBJ2-5, with 9 bases matching TRBD2. Trimming took 5 bases from V and 4 from J; bases not matched to a gene: 2. Germline CDR1 and CDR2: MDHEN and SYDVKM. CDR3 size: 13 residues. Here the CDR3 reads CASSAGGPETQYF. The DNA for the CDR3 is TGTGCCAGCAGTGCGGGAGGGCCAGAGACCCAGTACTTC.

This clone came up once. This chain links TRBV11-2 with TRBJ2-7; unclear D gene. The germline V gene has CDR1 SGHAT and CDR2 FQNNGV. This CDR3 has 12 residues. Trimming took off 4 bases at V and 7 bases at J, with 11 bases between the two ends. CDR3 nucleotide sequence: TGTGCCAGCAGCTCCTATGTGGGAGAGCAGTACTTC. Its translation: CASSSYVGEQYF.

The chain employs TRBV7-8 and TRBJ2-1; D uncertain. The V end was cut by 3 bases, the J end by 2 bases, with 11 bases between. The CDR3 extends over 15 amino acids. The germline gives CDR1 SGHVS, CDR2 FQNEAQ. CDR3 sequence: CASSFERSTYNEQFF. CDR3 DNA: TGTGCCAGCAGCTTCGAGCGATCAACCTACAATGAGCAGTTCTTC.

This sequence joins TRBV29-1 and TRBJ2-7; the D is unclear. The germline V gene encodes CDR1 SQVTM and CDR2 ANQGSEA. CDR3 length: 12 residues. Trimming removed 5 bases at V and 2 bases at J, with 10 bases between. In nucleotides, the CDR3 is TGCAGCGTTCACACCCCGACCTACGAGCAGTACTTC. It encodes CSVHTPTYEQYF.

The sample holds a few counts of this clone. The chain has TRBV7-9 and TRBJ1-1; D is ambiguous. This CDR3 is 13 amino acids long. The V and J ends lost 2 bases and 8 bases respectively, with 12 bases between them. Germline lookup yields CDR1 SEHNR and CDR2 FQNEAQ (reference sequence). CDR3 protein: CASSLSVTTEAFF. The CDR3 DNA is TGTGCCAGCAGCTTATCGGTCACGACCGAAGCTTTCTTT.

Written as DNA, the CDR3 is TGCGCCAGCAGTCTGACAGAAAATACCTACGAGCAGTACTTC. This gives the protein CASSLTENTYEQYF. V usage is TRBV4-1 and J usage is TRBJ2-7, with a possible D match to TRBD1 (5 bases). Trimming stripped 6 bases from V and 2 bases from J, with 14 bases between. The CDR3 is 14 residues long. Germline assignment: CDR1 MGHRA and CDR2 YSYEKL.

V and J are TRBV19 and TRBJ1-5, with 8 bases matching TRBD1. The CDR3 loop spans 18 amino acids. Germline assignment: CDR1 LNHDA and CDR2 SQIVND (reference sequence). V shed 1 base, J shed 1 base, and the junction held 9 bases outside the gene matches. The CDR3 bases are TGTGCCAGTAGTATAGTCTCGTCAGGGGGCTGGAGCAATCAGCCCCAGCATTTT. Translating gives CASSIVSSGGWSNQPQHF.

This chain uses TRBV7-9 with TRBJ2-7; weak D call: TRBD2 (5 bases). The germline CDR1 and CDR2 sequences are SEHNR and FQNEAQ (reference sequence). V was clipped by 5 bases and J by 0 bases, with 14 bases between them. This CDR3 region has 15 residues. CDR3 DNA sequence: TGTGCCAGCAGCCCTAGGACTTATAGCTCCTACGAGCAGTACTTC. Protein product: CASSPRTYSSYEQYF.

This sequence joins TRBV5-1 and TRBJ2-5; TRBD1 agrees at 7 bases. The CDR3 loop spans 14 amino acids. Unmatched junction bases numbered 6, after V lost 0 bases and J lost 7 bases. Germline assignment: CDR1 SGHRS and CDR2 YFSETQ. As DNA, the CDR3 is TGCGCCAGCAGCTTGGGTGACAGGGCCTCGACCCAGTACTTC. It translates to CASSLGDRASTQYF.

V and J are TRBV11-2 and TRBJ2-7; 9 bases line up with TRBD2. Germline values: CDR1 SGHAT, CDR2 FQNNGV. The CDR3 runs to 14 residues. V trimming: 6 bases; J trimming: 4 bases; junction bases outside the gene matches: 7. The CDR3 nucleotides read TGTGCCAGCAGTCCCAGACTAGCGGTTTACGAGCAGTACTTC. This gives the protein CASSPRLAVYEQYF. The complete variable domain, with remaining parts taken from reference TRBV11-2 and TRBJ2-7, reads EAGVAQSPRYKIIEKRQSVAFWCNPISGHATLYWYQQILGQGPKLLIQFQNNGVVDDSQLPKDRFSAERLKGVDSTLKIQPAKLEDSAVYLCASSPRLAVYEQYFGPGTRLTVT.

This chain uses TRBV5-1 with TRBJ2-2; no reliable D call. With 7 bases removed from V and 6 bases from J, the gap between germline ends came to 16 bases. The CDR3 spans 14 residues. Germline CDR1 SGHRS, CDR2 YFSETQ. The chain's CDR3 is CASGPVTPAGELFF. The DNA for the CDR3 is TGCGCCAGCGGGCCGGTAACCCCGGCCGGGGAGCTGTTTTTT.

This chain uses TRBV11-3 with TRBJ2-1, with 8 bases that match TRBD2. The germline V gene has CDR1 SGHNT and CDR2 YENEEA. Trimming at V came to 3 bases and at J to 7 bases, leaving 11 bases not matched to a gene. The CDR3 has 16 amino acids. The CDR3 sequence is CASSLGTSLGRNEQFF. CDR3 nucleotides: TGTGCCAGCAGCTTGGGGACTAGTCTGGGAAGAAATGAGCAGTTCTTC.

The chain recombines TRBV28 with TRBJ1-2; D is ambiguous. Germline loops: CDR1 MDHEN, CDR2 SYDVKM. The CDR3 spans 14 residues. Between the trimmed V and J ends, which lost 8 bases and 2 bases, there was a span of 15 bases. The CDR3 is CASATRTGNYGYTF. In nucleotides, the CDR3 is TGTGCCAGCGCGACTCGGACGGGAAACTATGGCTACACCTTC.

The chain joins TRBV5-1 to TRBJ2-1, with D perhaps being TRBD1 or TRBD2 (6 bases each). CDR3 length: 14 amino acids. V lost 2 bases, J lost 10 bases, and 16 bases lay in between. The V gene's germline CDR1 is SGHRS and CDR2 YFSETQ. For the CDR3, the DNA is TGCGCCAGCAGCTTAGGGGGGCTGGTTGACGAGCAGTTCTTC. Translation gives CASSLGGLVDEQFF. Drawing the rest from reference TRBV5-1 and TRBJ2-1, the complete variable domain is KAGVTQTPRYLIKTRGQQVTLSCSPISGHRSVSWYQQTPGQGLQFLFEYFSETQRNKGNFPGRFSGRQFSNSRSEMNVSTLELGDSALYLCASSLGGLVDEQFFGPGTRLTVL.

The chain joins TRBV7-2 to TRBJ2-7; TRBD2 is a possible D gene (6 bases). The CDR3 is made up of 14 amino acids. The V gene lost 5 bases and the J gene lost 0 bases, with 11 bases spanning the gap. CDR1 is SGHTA and CDR2 is FQGNSA in the germline V gene. The CDR3 region is CASSLRDFSYEQYF. The CDR3 DNA sequence: TGTGCCAGCAGCCTCCGGGACTTCTCCTACGAGCAGTACTTC.

The chain joins TRBV9 to TRBJ2-3, with 11 bases fitting TRBD2. CDR1 and CDR2 (germline): SGDLS, YYNGEE. This CDR3 spans 17 amino acids. V was pared by 3 bases and J by 1 base, with 7 bases of the junction left unmatched. The CDR3: CASSGGLTSGGTDTQYF. The CDR3 nucleotides are TGTGCCAGCAGCGGCGGATTGACTAGCGGGGGCACAGATACGCAGTATTTT.